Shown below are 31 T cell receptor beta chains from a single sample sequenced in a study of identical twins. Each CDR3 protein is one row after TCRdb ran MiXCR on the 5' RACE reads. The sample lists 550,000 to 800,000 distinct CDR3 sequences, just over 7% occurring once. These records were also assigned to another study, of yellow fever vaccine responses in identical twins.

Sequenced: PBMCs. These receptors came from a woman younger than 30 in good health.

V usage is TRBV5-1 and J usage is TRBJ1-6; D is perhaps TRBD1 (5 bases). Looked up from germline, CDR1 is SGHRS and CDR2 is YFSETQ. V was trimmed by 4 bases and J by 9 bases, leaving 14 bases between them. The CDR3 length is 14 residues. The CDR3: CASSLQGETSPLHF. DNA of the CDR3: TGCGCCAGCAGCCTGCAGGGTGAAACTTCACCCCTCCACTTT.

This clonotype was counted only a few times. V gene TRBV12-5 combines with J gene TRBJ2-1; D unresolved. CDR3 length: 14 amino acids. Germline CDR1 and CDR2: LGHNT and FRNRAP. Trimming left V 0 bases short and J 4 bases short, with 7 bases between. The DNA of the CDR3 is TGTGCTAGTGGTTTGGTGGGCCGGTACAATGAGCAGTTCTTC. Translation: CASGLVGRYNEQFF.

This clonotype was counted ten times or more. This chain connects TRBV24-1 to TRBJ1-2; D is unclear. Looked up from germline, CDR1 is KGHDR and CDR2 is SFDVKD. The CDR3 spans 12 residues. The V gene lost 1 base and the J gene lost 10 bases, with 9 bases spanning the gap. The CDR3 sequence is CATSDLSSHYTF. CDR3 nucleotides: TGTGCCACCAGTGATTTATCGAGTCACTACACCTTC.

The CDR3 loop reads CASSWGNYGYTF. In DNA, the CDR3 is TGTGCCAGCAGTTGGGGGAACTATGGCTACACCTTC. The chain has TRBV28 and TRBJ1-2, with D possibly TRBD1 on 5 matching bases. Germline CDR1 and CDR2: MDHEN and SYDVKM. Between the trimmed V and J ends, which lost 4 bases and 2 bases, there was a span of 5 bases. The CDR3 is made up of 12 amino acids.

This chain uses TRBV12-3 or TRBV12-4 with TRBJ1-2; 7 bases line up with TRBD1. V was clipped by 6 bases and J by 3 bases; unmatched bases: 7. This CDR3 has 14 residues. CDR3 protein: CASSQGGWDYGYTF. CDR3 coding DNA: TGTGCCAGCAGCCAAGGGGGCTGGGACTATGGCTACACCTTC.

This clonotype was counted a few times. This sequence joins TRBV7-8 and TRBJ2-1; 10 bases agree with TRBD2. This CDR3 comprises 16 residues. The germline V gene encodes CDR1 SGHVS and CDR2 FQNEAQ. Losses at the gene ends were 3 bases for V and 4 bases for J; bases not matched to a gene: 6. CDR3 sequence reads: CASSFRSSGGYNEQFF. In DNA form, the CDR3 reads TGTGCCAGCAGCTTCAGGTCTAGCGGGGGTTACAATGAGCAGTTCTTC.

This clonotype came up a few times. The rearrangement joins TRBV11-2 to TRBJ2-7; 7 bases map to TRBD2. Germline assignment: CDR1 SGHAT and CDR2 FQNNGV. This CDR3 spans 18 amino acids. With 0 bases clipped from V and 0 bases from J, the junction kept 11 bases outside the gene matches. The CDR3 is CASSLDRGVSGPSYEQYV. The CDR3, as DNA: TGTGCCAGCAGCTTAGATCGGGGGGTGAGTGGACCCTCCTACGAGCAGTACGTC.

CDR3 amino acids: CSVEAVTDTQYF. The CDR3 DNA is TGCAGCGTTGAGGCAGTCACAGATACGCAGTATTTT. The gene calls are TRBV29-1 and TRBJ2-3, with D unclear. V lost 3 bases, J lost 2 bases, and 6 bases lay in between. Germline V gene data show CDR1 as SQVTM and CDR2 as ANQGSEA. The CDR3 loop spans 12 amino acids.

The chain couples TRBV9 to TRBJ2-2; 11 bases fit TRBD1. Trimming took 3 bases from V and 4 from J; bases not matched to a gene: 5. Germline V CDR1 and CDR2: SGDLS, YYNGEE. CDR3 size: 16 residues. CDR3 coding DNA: TGTGCCAGCAGCGGGGCCGGGACAGGGGGCACCGGGGAGCTGTTTTTT. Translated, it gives CASSGAGTGGTGELFF.

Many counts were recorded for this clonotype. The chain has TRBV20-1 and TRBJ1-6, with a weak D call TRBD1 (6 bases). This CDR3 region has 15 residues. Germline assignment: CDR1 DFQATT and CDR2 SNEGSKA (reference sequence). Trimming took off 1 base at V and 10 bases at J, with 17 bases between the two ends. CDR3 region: CSARVGRGIGSPLHF. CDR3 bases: TGCAGTGCTAGAGTGGGCAGGGGTATAGGGTCACCCCTCCACTTT.

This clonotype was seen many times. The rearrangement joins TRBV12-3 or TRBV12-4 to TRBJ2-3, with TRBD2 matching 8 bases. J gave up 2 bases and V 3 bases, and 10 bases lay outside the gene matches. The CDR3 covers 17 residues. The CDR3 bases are TGTGCCAGCAGTTTCTCCCGGGGTAGCGGGGACACAGATACGCAGTATTTT. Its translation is CASSFSRGSGDTDTQYF.

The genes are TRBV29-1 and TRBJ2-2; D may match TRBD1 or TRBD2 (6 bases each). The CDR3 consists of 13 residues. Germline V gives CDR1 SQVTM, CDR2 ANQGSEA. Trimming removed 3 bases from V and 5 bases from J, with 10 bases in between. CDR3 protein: CSVDGGSTGELFF. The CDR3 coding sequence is TGCAGCGTTGACGGGGGCAGTACCGGGGAGCTGTTTTTT.

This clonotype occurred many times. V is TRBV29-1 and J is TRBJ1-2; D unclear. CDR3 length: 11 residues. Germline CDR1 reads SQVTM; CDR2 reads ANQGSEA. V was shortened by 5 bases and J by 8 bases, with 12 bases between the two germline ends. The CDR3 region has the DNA TGCAGCGTTCTTTCTGGTTGGGGCTACACCTTC. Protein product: CSVLSGWGYTF.

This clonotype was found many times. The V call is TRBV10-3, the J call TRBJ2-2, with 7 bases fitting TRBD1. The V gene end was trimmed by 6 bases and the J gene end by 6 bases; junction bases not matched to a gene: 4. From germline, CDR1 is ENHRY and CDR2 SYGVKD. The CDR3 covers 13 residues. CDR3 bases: TGTGCCATCAGGGACAGGCTCCCCGGGGAGCTGTTTTTT. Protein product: CAIRDRLPGELFF.

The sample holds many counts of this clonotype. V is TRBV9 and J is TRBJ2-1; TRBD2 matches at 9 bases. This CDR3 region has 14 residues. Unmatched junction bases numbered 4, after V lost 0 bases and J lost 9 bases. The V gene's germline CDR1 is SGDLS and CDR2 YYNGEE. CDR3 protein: CASSVAGGRVEQFF. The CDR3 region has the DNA TGTGCCAGCAGCGTAGCTGGCGGGAGGGTTGAGCAGTTCTTC.

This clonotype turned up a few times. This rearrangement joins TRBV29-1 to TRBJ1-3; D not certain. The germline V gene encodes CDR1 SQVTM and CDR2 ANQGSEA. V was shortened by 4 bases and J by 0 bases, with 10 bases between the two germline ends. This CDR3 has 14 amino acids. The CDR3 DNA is TGCAGCGTTGTAGGGCCGTACTCTGGAAACACCATATATTTT. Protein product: CSVVGPYSGNTIYF.

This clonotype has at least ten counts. In nucleotides, the CDR3 is TGTGCCAGCAGTTACGGGGCAAGCGGGAGGGCCAAAAACATTCAGTACTTC. This encodes CASSYGASGRAKNIQYF. V and J are TRBV6-5 and TRBJ2-4, with 9 bases identical to TRBD2. The CDR3 has 17 residues. In germline, CDR1 is MNHEY, CDR2 SVGAGI. The junction had 6 bases not matched to a gene; V was cut back by 2 bases and J by 1 base.

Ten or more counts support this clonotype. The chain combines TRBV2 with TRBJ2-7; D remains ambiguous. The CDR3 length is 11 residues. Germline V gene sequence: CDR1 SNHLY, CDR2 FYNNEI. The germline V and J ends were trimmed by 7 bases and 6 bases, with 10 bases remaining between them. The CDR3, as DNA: TGTGCCAGCAATGGCGTGACCGAGCAGTACTTC. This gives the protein CASNGVTEQYF.

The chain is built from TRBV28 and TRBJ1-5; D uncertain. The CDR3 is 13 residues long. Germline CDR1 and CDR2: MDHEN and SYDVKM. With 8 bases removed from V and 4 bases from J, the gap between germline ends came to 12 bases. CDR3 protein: CASLAAGNQPQHF. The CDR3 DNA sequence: TGTGCCAGCCTCGCAGCGGGAAATCAGCCCCAGCATTTT.

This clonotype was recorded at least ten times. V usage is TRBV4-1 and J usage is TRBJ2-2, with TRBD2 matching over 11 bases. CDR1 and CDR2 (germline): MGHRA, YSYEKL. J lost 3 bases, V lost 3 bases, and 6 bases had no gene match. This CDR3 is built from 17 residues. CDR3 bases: TGCGCCAGCAGCCAGCCGACTAGCGGGACCGACACCGGGGAGCTGTTTTTT. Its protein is CASSQPTSGTDTGELFF.

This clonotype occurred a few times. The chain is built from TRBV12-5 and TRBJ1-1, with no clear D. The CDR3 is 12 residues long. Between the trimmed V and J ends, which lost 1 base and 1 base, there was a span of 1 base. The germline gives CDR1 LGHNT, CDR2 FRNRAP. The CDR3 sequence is CASGLENTEAFF. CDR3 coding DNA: TGTGCTAGTGGTTTGGAGAACACTGAAGCTTTCTTT.

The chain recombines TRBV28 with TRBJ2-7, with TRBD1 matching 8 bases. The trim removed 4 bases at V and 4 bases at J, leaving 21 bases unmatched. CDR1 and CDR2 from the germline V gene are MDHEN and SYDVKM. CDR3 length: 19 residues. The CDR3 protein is CASSSTLQAQGAVGYEQYF. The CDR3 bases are TGTGCCAGCAGTTCCACATTACAGGCCCAGGGGGCTGTGGGTTACGAGCAGTACTTC.

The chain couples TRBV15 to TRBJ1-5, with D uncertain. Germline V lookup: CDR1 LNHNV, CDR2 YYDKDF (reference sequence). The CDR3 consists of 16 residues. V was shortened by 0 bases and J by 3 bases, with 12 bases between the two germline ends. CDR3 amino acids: CATSRESPTNNQPQHF. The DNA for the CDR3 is TGTGCCACCAGCAGAGAATCCCCGACCAACAATCAGCCCCAGCATTTT.

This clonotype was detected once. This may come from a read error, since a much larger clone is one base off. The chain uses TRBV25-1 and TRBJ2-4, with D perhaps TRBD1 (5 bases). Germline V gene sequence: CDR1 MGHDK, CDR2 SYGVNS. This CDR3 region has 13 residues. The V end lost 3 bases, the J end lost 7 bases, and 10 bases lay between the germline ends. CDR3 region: CASSDYQGNIQYF. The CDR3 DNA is TGTGCCAGCAGTGATTATCAGGGTAACATTCAGTACTTC.

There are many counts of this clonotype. The CDR3 DNA follows: TGTGCCATCAGGAACAGGGGGCATGAGACCCAGTACTTC. The encoded protein is CAIRNRGHETQYF. The chain employs TRBV10-3 and TRBJ2-5, with 9 bases lining up with TRBD1. This CDR3 has 13 amino acids. V trimming: 6 bases; J trimming: 5 bases; junction bases outside the gene matches: 4. Germline CDR1 and CDR2: ENHRY and SYGVKD.

This chain's CDR3 is CATSRERENSPLHF. The CDR3 region has the DNA TGTGCCACCAGCAGAGAGCGGGAAAACTCACCCCTCCACTTT. This chain joins TRBV15 and TRBJ1-6; no reliable D call. Germline CDR1 reads LNHNV; CDR2 reads YYDKDF (reference sequence). CDR3 size: 14 residues. V lost 0 bases to trimming and J lost 10 bases, with 10 bases between them. Complete variable domain (other parts from reference TRBV15 and TRBJ1-6): DAMVIQNPRYQVTQFGKPVTLSCSQTLNHNVMYWYQQKSSQAPKLLFHYYDKDFNNEADTPDNFQSRRPNTSFCFLDIRSPGLGDTAMYLCATSRERENSPLHFGNGTRLTVT.

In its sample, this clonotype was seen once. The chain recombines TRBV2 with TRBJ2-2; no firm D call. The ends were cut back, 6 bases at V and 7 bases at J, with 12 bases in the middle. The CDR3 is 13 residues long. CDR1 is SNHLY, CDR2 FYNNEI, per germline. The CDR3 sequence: CASRRSFVGELFF. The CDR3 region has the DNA TGTGCCAGCAGGCGCAGTTTTGTCGGGGAGCTGTTTTTT.

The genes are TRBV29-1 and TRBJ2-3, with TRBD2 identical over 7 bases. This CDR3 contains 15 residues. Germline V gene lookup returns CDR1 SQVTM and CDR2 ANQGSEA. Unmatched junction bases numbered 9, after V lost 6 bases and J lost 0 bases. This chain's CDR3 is CSVVSGTRSTDTQYF. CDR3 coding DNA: TGCAGCGTGGTGAGCGGGACCCGAAGCACAGATACGCAGTATTTT.

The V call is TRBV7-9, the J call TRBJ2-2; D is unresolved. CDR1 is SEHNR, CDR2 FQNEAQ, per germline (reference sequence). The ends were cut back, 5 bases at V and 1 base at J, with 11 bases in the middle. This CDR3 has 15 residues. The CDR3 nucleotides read TGTGCCAGCAGCCGTCTAGAGTTGAACACCGGGGAGCTGTTTTTT. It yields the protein CASSRLELNTGELFF. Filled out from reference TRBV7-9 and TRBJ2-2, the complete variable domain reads DTGVSQNPRHKITKRGQNVTFRCDPISEHNRLYWYRQTLGQGPEFLTYFQNEAQLEKSRLLSDRFSAERPKGSFSTLEIQRTEQGDSAMYLCASSRLELNTGELFFGEGSRLTVL.

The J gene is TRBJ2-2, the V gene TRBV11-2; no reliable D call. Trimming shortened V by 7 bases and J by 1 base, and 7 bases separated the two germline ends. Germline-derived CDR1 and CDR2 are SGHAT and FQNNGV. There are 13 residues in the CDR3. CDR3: CASNELNTGELFF. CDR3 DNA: TGTGCCAGCAACGAACTGAACACCGGGGAGCTGTTTTTT.

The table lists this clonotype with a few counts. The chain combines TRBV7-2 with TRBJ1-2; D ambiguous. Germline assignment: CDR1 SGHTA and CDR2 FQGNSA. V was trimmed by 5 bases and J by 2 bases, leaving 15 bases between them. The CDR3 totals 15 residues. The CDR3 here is CASSLGPGVNYGYTF. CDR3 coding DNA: TGTGCCAGCAGCCTAGGCCCAGGTGTAAACTATGGCTACACCTTC.